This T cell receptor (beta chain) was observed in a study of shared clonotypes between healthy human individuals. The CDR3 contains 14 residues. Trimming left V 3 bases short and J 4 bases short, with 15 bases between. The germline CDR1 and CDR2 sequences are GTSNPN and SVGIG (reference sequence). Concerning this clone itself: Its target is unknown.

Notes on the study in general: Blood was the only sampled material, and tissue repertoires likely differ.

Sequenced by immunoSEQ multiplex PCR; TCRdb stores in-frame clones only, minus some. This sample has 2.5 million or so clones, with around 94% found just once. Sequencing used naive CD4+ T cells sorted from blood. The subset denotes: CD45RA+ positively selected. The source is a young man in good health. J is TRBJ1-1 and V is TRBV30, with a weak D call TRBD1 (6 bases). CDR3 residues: CAWSTGGQATEAFF. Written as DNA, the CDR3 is TGTGCCTGGAGCACGGGGGGGCAGGCCACTGAAGCTTTCTTT.